This is a list of T cell receptor beta chains from one sample in a study of monozygotic twins with inflammatory bowel disease. TCRdb derives one entry per CDR3 protein from the 5' RACE reads, leaving out DNA. Recorded for this sample: around 370,000 distinct CDR3 sequences. Sequences were obtained from blood. Receptors originate from a human donor with ulcerative colitis or Crohn's disease, or a healthy co-twin of an affected twin (not recorded which). Each CDR3 is given with its conserved first and last residue.

v_call	j_call	cdr3_aa
TRBV10-3	TRBJ2-1	CAISDPSGDYNEQFF
TRBV4-2	TRBJ1-5	CASSQDHDQPQHF
TRBV7-2	TRBJ2-7	CASSPKWTGAYEQYF
TRBV5-1	TRBJ2-7	CASSLVAGGDEQYF
TRBV7-8	TRBJ1-6	CASSLRGSSPLHF
TRBV10-3	TRBJ2-5	CAISSRGEIQYF
TRBV5-1	TRBJ1-6	CASSLRQGKNSPLHF
TRBV5-4	TRBJ2-7	CASSLMYYEQYF
TRBV20-1	TRBJ2-1	CSATDRVGYNEQFF
TRBV7-3	TRBJ1-5	CASSLEGPGVYSNQPQHF
TRBV28	TRBJ1-2	CASSSPGQTFYGYTF
TRBV11-2	TRBJ2-2	CASSFRTYGTGELFF
TRBV4-1	TRBJ1-6	CASSEGTSSYNSPLHF
TRBV4-1	TRBJ2-3	CASSHPGPKPTDTQYF
TRBV4-3	TRBJ2-7	CASSQWDRYEQYF
TRBV4-3	TRBJ2-7	CASSRGQDSYEQYF
TRBV5-1	TRBJ2-7	CASSPSGFTYEQYF
TRBV20-1	TRBJ2-3	CSARDLWANSTDTQYF
TRBV20-1	TRBJ2-7	CSAWGQALFQYF
TRBV12-3/TRBV12-4	TRBJ1-2	CASQQGRYGYTF
TRBV12-3/TRBV12-4	TRBJ1-1	CASSSATYMNTEAFF
TRBV12-3/TRBV12-4	TRBJ2-2	CASSKLGTAGELFF
TRBV7-2	TRBJ1-1	CASSERQGRNTEAFF
TRBV14	TRBJ1-1	CASSLLETEAFF
TRBV4-3	TRBJ2-7	CASSQDRGGQETYEQYF
TRBV9	TRBJ1-1	CASSVEVGGEHEAFF
TRBV28	TRBJ2-7	CASSKGTGGYEQYF
TRBV14	TRBJ2-1	CASSQLAGGVNEQFF
TRBV2	TRBJ2-7	CASSGQGTYYEQYF